This TCR beta chain was sequenced for a study of T-cell reconstitution after alpha-beta-depleted transplantation in children. V shed 5 bases, J shed 3 bases, and the junction held 3 bases outside the gene matches. CDR1 and CDR2 from the germline V gene are SGHTA and FQGTGA. CDR3 length: 14 amino acids. Molecular barcoding with unique molecular identifiers was used for the TCRbeta library. MiXCR, run by TCRdb on the PCR reads, gives a single entry per CDR3 protein. The sample shows approximately 230,000 distinct CDR3 sequences, 20% to 30% of them seen only once. Regarding the study as a whole: Fresh T-cell production supplied most of the T-cell counts and diversity seen one year after transplant.

In the case of this clonotype: The antigen remains undetermined.

The material sequenced was PBMCs, mostly from graft donor cells, taken 360 days after TCRalphabeta/CD19-depleted stem cell transplant. The rearrangement uses TRBV7-3 and TRBJ2-3; 9 positions match TRBD2. This receptor was identified in a female patient aged 2-10 years who had a stem cell transplant for congenital amegakaryocytic thrombocytopenia, so the T cells may come from the graft donor. In DNA, the CDR3 is TGTGCCAGCAGCCGCGGACTAGCGACAGATACGCAGTATTTT. Translating gives CASSRGLATDTQYF. The complete variable domain, with remaining parts taken from reference TRBV7-3 and TRBJ2-3, reads GAGVSQTPSNKVTEKGKYVELRCDPISGHTALYWYRQSLGQGPEFLIYFQGTGAADDSGLPNDRFFAVRPEGSVSTLKIQRTERGDSAVYLCASSRGLATDTQYFGPGTRLTVL.